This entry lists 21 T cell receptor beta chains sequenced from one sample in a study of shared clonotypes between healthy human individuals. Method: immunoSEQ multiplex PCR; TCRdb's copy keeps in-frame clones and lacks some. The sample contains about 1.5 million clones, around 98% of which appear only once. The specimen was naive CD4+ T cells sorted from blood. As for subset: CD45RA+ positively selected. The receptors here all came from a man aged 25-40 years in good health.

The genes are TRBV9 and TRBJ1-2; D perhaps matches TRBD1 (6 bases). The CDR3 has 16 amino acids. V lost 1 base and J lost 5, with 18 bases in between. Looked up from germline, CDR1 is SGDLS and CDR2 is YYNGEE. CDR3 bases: TGTGCCAGCAGCGTACGACAAACAGGGACGTCTTATGGCTACACCTTC. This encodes CASSVRQTGTSYGYTF.

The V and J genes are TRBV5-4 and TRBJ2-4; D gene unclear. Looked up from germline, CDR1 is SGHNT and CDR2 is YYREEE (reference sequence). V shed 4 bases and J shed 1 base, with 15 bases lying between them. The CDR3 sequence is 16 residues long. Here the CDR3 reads CASSNLLPGAKNIQYF. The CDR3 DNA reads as TGTGCCAGCAGCAATCTGCTCCCCGGGGCCAAAAACATTCAGTACTTC.

As DNA, the CDR3 is TGTGCCAGCAGCTTGGTAAGGGGATCTAGCACAGATACGCAGTATTTT. Translated, it gives CASSLVRGSSTDTQYF. The V gene is TRBV5-4, the J gene TRBJ2-3; D perhaps matches TRBD1 (5 bases). Germline-derived CDR1 and CDR2 are SGHNT and YYREEE (reference sequence). V dropped 0 bases and J dropped 0 bases, with 11 bases sitting between them. The CDR3 loop spans 16 amino acids.

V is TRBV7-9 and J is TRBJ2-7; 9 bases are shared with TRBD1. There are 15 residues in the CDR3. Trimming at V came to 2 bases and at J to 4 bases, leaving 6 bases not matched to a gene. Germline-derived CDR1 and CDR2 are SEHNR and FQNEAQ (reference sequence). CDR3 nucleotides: TGTGCCAGCAGCTTAAGTGGGGACAGGGTGTACGAGCAGTACTTC. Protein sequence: CASSLSGDRVYEQYF.

The CDR3 sequence is CASSLAPLRDTQYF. The CDR3 DNA is TGTGCCAGCAGTTTAGCCCCGCTTAGGGATACGCAGTATTTT. The chain joins TRBV27 to TRBJ2-3; D uncertain. This CDR3 has 14 amino acids. Germline CDR1 reads MNHEY; CDR2 reads SMNVEV (reference sequence). V was cut by 2 bases and J by 6 bases, with 12 bases left in between.

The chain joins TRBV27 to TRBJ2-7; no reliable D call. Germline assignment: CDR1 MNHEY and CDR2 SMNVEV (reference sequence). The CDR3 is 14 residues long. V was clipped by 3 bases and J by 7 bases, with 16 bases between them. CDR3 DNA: TGTGCCAGCAGTTTTTCGCAGCCTCGCATAGAGCAGTACTTC. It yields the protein CASSFSQPRIEQYF.

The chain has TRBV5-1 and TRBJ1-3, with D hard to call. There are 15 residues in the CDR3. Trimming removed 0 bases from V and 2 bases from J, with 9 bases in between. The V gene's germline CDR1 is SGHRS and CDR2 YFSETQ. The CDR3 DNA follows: TGCGCCAGCAGCTTGGTTTCCAGCGCTGGAAACACCATATATTTT. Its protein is CASSLVSSAGNTIYF.

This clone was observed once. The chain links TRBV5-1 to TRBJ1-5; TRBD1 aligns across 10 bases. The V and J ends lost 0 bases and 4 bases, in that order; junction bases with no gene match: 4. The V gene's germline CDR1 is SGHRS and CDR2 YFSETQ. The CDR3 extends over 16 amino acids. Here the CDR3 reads CASSLGDRGDNQPQHF. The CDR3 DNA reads TGCGCCAGCAGCTTGGGGGACAGGGGAGATAATCAGCCCCAGCATTTT.

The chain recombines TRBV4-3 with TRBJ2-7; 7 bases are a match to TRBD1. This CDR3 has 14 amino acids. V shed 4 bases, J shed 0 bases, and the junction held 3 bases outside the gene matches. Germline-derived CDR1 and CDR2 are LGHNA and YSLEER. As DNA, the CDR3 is TGCGCCAGCAGCCGGGACAGTAGCTCCTACGAGCAGTACTTC. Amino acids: CASSRDSSSYEQYF.

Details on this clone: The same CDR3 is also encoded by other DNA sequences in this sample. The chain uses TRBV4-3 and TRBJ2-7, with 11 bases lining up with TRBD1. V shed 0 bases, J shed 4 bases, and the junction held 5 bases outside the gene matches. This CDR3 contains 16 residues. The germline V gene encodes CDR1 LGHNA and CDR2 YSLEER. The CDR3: CASSQDTGTGGYEQYF. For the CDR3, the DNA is TGCGCCAGCAGCCAAGATACAGGGACAGGGGGATACGAGCAGTACTTC.

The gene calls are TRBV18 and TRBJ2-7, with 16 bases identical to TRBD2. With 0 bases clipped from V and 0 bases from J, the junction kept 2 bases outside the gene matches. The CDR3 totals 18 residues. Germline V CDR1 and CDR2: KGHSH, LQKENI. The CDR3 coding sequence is TGTGCCAGCTCACCACCGGGACTAGCGGGAGGGAGCTCCTACGAGCAGTACTTC. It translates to CASSPPGLAGGSSYEQYF.

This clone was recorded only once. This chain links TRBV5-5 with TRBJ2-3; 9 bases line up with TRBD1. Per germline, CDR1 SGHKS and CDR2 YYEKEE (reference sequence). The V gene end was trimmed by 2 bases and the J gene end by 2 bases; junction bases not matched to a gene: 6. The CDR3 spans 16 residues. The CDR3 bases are TGTGCCAGCAGCTTAAGCGGGACAGGGCACACAGATACGCAGTATTTT. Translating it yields CASSLSGTGHTDTQYF.

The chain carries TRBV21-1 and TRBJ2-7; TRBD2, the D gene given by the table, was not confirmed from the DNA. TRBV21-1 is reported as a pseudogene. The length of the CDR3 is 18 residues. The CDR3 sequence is CASSKEGGETSGTYEQYF. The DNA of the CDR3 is TGTGCCAGCAGCAAAGAAGGGGGAGAAACTAGCGGGACCTACGAGCAGTACTTC.

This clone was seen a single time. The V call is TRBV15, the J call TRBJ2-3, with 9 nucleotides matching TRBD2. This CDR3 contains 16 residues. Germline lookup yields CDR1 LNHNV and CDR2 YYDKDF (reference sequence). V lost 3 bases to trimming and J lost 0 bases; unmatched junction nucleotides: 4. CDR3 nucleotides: TGTGCCACCAGCAGGGGTAGCGGGGGAAGCACAGATACGCAGTATTTT. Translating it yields CATSRGSGGSTDTQYF. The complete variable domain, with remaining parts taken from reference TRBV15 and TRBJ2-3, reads DAMVIQNPRYQVTQFGKPVTLSCSQTLNHNVMYWYQQKSSQAPKLLFHYYDKDFNNEADTPDNFQSRRPNTSFCFLDIRSPGLGDTAMYLCATSRGSGGSTDTQYFGPGTRLTVL.

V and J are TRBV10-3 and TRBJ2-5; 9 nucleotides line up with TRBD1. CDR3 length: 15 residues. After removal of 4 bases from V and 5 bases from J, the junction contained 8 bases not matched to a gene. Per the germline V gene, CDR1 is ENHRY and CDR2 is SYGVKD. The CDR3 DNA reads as TGTGCCATCAGTGCCGGACAGGGGTATCTCGAGACCCAGTACTTC. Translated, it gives CAISAGQGYLETQYF.

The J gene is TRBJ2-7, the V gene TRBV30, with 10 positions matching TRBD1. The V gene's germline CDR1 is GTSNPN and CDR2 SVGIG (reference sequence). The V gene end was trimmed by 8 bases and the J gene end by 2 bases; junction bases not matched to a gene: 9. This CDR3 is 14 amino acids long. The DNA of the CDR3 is TGTGCCGGCATGGGACAGGGGCTACCCTACGAGCAGTACTTC. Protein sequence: CAGMGQGLPYEQYF.

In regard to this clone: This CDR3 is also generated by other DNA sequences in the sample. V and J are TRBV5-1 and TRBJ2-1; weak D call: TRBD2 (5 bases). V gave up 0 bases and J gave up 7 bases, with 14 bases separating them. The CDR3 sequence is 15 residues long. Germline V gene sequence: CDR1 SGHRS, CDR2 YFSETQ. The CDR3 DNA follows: TGCGCCAGCAGCTTGGCCAGCGGAAGGCGGAATGAGCAGTTCTTC. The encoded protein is CASSLASGRRNEQFF.

CDR3 DNA: TGTGCCAGTAGTCCCCGTGGGGGACAGGGGTTGACCGGGGAGCTGTTTTTT. This sequence encodes CASSPRGGQGLTGELFF. The chain employs TRBV19 and TRBJ2-2; 10 bases align to TRBD1. This CDR3 is 17 amino acids long. V shed 5 bases and J 5 bases; nucleotides not matched to a gene: 11. Germline values: CDR1 LNHDA, CDR2 SQIVND (reference sequence). The full variable domain, completed using reference TRBV19 and TRBJ2-2, is DGGITQSPKYLFRKEGQNVTLSCEQNLNHDAMYWYRQDPGQGLRLIYYSQIVNDFQKGDIAEGYSVSREKKESFPLTVTSAQKNPTAFYLCASSPRGGQGLTGELFFGEGSRLTVL.

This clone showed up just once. CDR3 sequence reads: CASSRTGEQYF. The CDR3, as DNA: TGTGCCAGCAGCCGGACGGGGGAGCAGTACTTC. The J gene is TRBJ2-7, the V gene TRBV5-8; a weak D match, TRBD2 (5 bases). V dropped 4 bases and J dropped 7 bases, with 9 bases sitting between them. The CDR3 contains 11 residues. Germline V lookup: CDR1 SGHTS, CDR2 YDEGEE.

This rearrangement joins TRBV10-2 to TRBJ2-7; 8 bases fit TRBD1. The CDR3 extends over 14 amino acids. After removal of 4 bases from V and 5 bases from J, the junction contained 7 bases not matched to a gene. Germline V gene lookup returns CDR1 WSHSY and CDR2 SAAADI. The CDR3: CASSGDGRGHEQYF. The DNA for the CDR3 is TGCGCCAGCAGTGGAGACGGCAGGGGGCACGAGCAGTACTTC.

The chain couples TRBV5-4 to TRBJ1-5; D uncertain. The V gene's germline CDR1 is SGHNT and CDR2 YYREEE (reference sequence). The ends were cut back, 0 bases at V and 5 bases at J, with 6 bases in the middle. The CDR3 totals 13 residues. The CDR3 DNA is TGTGCCAGCAGCTTGGACACCTATCAGCCCCAGCATTTT. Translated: CASSLDTYQPQHF.